These 3 T cell receptor beta chains share one sample of origin, sequenced in a study of beta chain features in type 1 diabetes. Overall study results and limits: In all four CD4+ subsets, TCRB CDR3 length was significantly, moderately reduced in type 1 diabetes.

Expressed TCRB transcripts were sequenced because the isolated RNA had all been reverse transcribed beforehand. TCRdb's copy holds only in-frame clones and misses some; the assay was immunoSEQ multiplex PCR. The data show some 350,000 clones, around 10% seen once. Which antigens these TCRs recognize remains unknown. Material: central memory CD4+ T cells from blood. These receptor sequences come from a man aged 25 to 45 with type 1 diabetes.

The rearrangement joins TRBV6-1 to TRBJ1-5; unclear D gene. CDR3 length equals 13 residues. From germline, CDR1 is MNHNS and CDR2 SASEGT. Trimming left V 4 bases short and J 3 bases short, with 7 bases between. CDR3 in DNA: TGTGCCAGCAGTGTAGGACTCAATCAGCCCCAGCATTTT. This encodes CASSVGLNQPQHF.

The chain has TRBV11-2 and TRBJ2-7; TRBD1 is a possible D gene (6 bases). The germline CDR1 and CDR2 sequences are SGHAT and FQNNGV. V was shortened by 1 base and J by 3 bases, with 13 bases between the two germline ends. The CDR3 loop spans 15 amino acids. The CDR3 nucleotides read TGTGCCAGCAGCTTAGGTTTGGGACAAGTCTACGAGCAGTACTTC. Translated, it gives CASSLGLGQVYEQYF. The full variable domain, its missing parts supplied by reference TRBV11-2 and TRBJ2-7, is EAGVAQSPRYKIIEKRQSVAFWCNPISGHATLYWYQQILGQGPKLLIQFQNNGVVDDSQLPKDRFSAERLKGVDSTLKIQPAKLEDSAVYLCASSLGLGQVYEQYFGPGTRLTVT.

In its sample, this clone was seen many times. The V gene is TRBV7-9, the J gene TRBJ2-3, with TRBD2 identical over 7 bases. Germline CDR1 is SEHNR and CDR2 is FQNEAQ (reference sequence). J gave up 3 bases and V 8 bases, and 14 bases lay outside the gene matches. CDR3 length equals 16 residues. The chain's CDR3 is CASDPGEGRGTDTQYF. In DNA, the CDR3 is TGTGCCAGCGATCCCGGCGAGGGGAGGGGTACAGATACGCAGTATTTT.